One sample yielded the 16 T cell receptor beta chains listed below, sequenced in a study of tumor-infiltrating lymphocytes in primary liver carcinoma (dated by TCRdb to 2017 to 2019). TCRdb names Illumina HiSeq 2500 as the instrument used. Using a constant-region primer and ProtoScript II reverse transcriptase, TCRbeta-specific cDNA was reverse-transcribed from about 0.45 ug total RNA. Three nested multiplex PCR rounds, following a slightly modified ARM-PCR procedure, were used to build the TCRbeta libraries. The first two PCR rounds used multiplex TRBV1-TRBV30 forward primers with a Cbeta reverse primer, each for 10 to 11 cycles. TCRdb ran its own pipeline on the public reads, namely fastp trimming at Q25 and MiXCR clone calling, and kept in-frame beta chains. Rows are unified per CDR3 protein, each entry keeping the most common DNA and genes. The sample records 180,000 or so distinct CDR3 sequences, over 50% of which are singletons. The ten largest account for under 75% of the sample.

TRIzol reagent was used to extract blood RNA from unsorted whole blood, while the DNeasy Blood & Tissue kit provided the germline DNA. The specimen sequenced was peripheral blood. These receptors all stem from a man aged 35 to 55 with primary liver carcinoma and hepatitis B virus infection.

The chain has TRBV6-5 and TRBJ2-7; D is unclear. This CDR3 has 15 residues. Trimming shortened V by 0 bases and J by 1 base, and 10 bases separated the two germline ends. The germline gives CDR1 MNHEY, CDR2 SVGAGI. DNA of the CDR3: TGTGCCAGCAGTTACTCTGTGACGGGTTCCTACGAGCAGTACTTC. This translates into CASSYSVTGSYEQYF.

This clonotype was observed many times. The J gene is TRBJ2-7, the V gene TRBV11-2; perhaps TRBD2 as D (5 bases). This CDR3 has 15 amino acids. Between the trimmed V and J ends, which lost 5 bases and 4 bases, there was a span of 18 bases. Germline CDR1 and CDR2: SGHAT and FQNNGV. DNA of the CDR3: TGTGCCAGCAGCCCTATAATGGGGAGTCCGTACGAGCAGTACTTC. This sequence encodes CASSPIMGSPYEQYF.

CDR3 protein: CASNGGGHNQPQHF. As DNA, the CDR3 is TGTGCCAGCAATGGGGGAGGCCACAATCAGCCCCAGCATTTT. The chain uses TRBV12-3 or TRBV12-4 and TRBJ1-5, with D possibly TRBD1 on 5 matching bases. V shed 7 bases and J shed 3 bases, with 13 bases lying between them. The CDR3 has 14 amino acids.

This clonotype appeared a few times. This may come from a read error, since a much larger clone is one base off. The chain has TRBV11-2 and TRBJ2-5; no clear D gene. V gave up 5 bases and J gave up 4 bases, with 5 bases separating them. Germline CDR1 reads SGHAT; CDR2 reads FQNNGV. The CDR3 has 11 residues. The CDR3 protein is CASSVRETQYF. The CDR3, as DNA: TGTGCCAGCAGCGTCAGAGAGACCCAGTACTTC.

This clonotype has only a few counts. V and J are TRBV10-1 and TRBJ1-1, with 8 nucleotides matching TRBD1. V shed 6 bases, J shed 4 bases, and the junction held 4 bases outside the gene matches. The CDR3 totals 13 residues. Germline CDR1 and CDR2: WNHNN and SYGVQD (reference sequence). The DNA of the CDR3 is TGCGCCAGCAGAGGACAGGGCGGCACTGAAGCTTTCTTT. Amino acids: CASRGQGGTEAFF.

This clonotype was seen more than once but under ten times. This chain connects TRBV7-9 to TRBJ2-5; no firm D call. V lost 11 bases and J lost 5, with 9 bases in between. Germline V gene sequence: CDR1 SEHNR, CDR2 FQNEAQ (reference sequence). The CDR3 runs to 10 residues. The CDR3 is CAGSGETQYF. CDR3 coding DNA: TGTGCCGGGTCAGGTGAGACCCAGTACTTC.

Of note for this clonotype: An end of the junction does not agree with germline; a read error may underlie this. This sequence joins TRBV28 and TRBJ1-4; D unresolved. Germline-derived CDR1 and CDR2 are MDHEN and SYDVKM. The length of the CDR3 is 15 residues. The CDR3 here is CASSTGQSTNGKLFF. CDR3 bases: TGTGCCAGCAGTACCGGGCAGTCAACTAATGGAAAACTGTTTTTT.

The rearrangement uses TRBV12-3 or TRBV12-4 and TRBJ2-7, with D perhaps TRBD2 (5 bases). Trimming took off 4 bases at V and 5 bases at J, with 6 bases between the two ends. This CDR3 region has 11 residues. This chain's CDR3 is CASSSEDEQYF. In nucleotides, the CDR3 is TGTGCCAGCAGTTCGGAGGACGAGCAGTACTTC.

The rearrangement joins TRBV24-1 to TRBJ1-5; D call uncertain. Trimming removed 4 bases from V and 7 bases from J, with 16 bases in between. CDR1 and CDR2 (germline): KGHDR, SFDVKD. This CDR3 has 15 residues. The CDR3 DNA sequence: TGTGCCACCAGTGACCCCTCTGGCGGGGAACAGCCCCAGCATTTT. It yields the protein CATSDPSGGEQPQHF.

Only a few counts were recorded for this clonotype. This may stem from a read error, because a much larger clone lies one nucleotide away. The CDR3 DNA reads as TGTGCCAGCGGCCTAGCGGGGGCTAGCGAGTACAATGAGCAGTTCTTC. Its protein product is CASGLAGASEYNEQFF. The chain carries TRBV11-2 and TRBJ2-1; 10 bases fit TRBD2. Losses at the gene ends were 8 bases for V and 4 bases for J; bases not matched to a gene: 11. This CDR3 is 16 amino acids long. Germline CDR1 and CDR2: SGHAT and FQNNGV. Supplemented by reference TRBV11-2 and TRBJ2-1, the full variable domain reads EAGVAQSPRYKIIEKRQSVAFWCNPISGHATLYWYQQILGQGPKLLIQFQNNGVVDDSQLPKDRFSAERLKGVDSTLKIQPAKLEDSAVYLCASGLAGASEYNEQFFGPGTRLTVL.

CDR3 nucleotides: TGTGCCAGCAGTCGCTTTAGCGGGAGTATCTCGGACGAGCAGTACTTC. This codes for CASSRFSGSISDEQYF. This sequence joins TRBV28 and TRBJ2-7; 9 bases line up with TRBD2. The V gene end was trimmed by 5 bases and the J gene end by 5 bases; junction bases not matched to a gene: 13. The CDR3 covers 16 residues. Germline V gives CDR1 MDHEN, CDR2 SYDVKM.

The chain combines TRBV2 with TRBJ1-5; TRBD1 matches at 7 bases. CDR1 SNHLY and CDR2 FYNNEI come from the germline V gene. CDR3 length equals 17 residues. With 2 bases clipped from V and 3 bases from J, the junction kept 10 bases outside the gene matches. The CDR3 reads CASSENRDTGVNQPQHF. CDR3 DNA: TGTGCCAGCAGTGAAAATCGGGACACAGGGGTCAATCAGCCCCAGCATTTT.

This clonotype was picked up a small number of times. The gene calls are TRBV14 and TRBJ2-4; D call uncertain. The CDR3 spans 13 residues. Germline V gene data show CDR1 as SGHDN and CDR2 as FVKESK. The V gene lost 0 bases and the J gene lost 6 bases, with 6 bases spanning the gap. The CDR3 is CASSQDIRNIQYF. The CDR3 DNA follows: TGTGCCAGCAGCCAAGATATCAGAAACATTCAGTACTTC. The variable domain in full, completed from reference TRBV14 and TRBJ2-4, reads EAGVTQFPSHSVIEKGQTVTLRCDPISGHDNLYWYRRVMGKEIKFLLHFVKESKQDESGMPNNRFLAERTGGTYSTLKVQPAELEDSGVYFCASSQDIRNIQYFGAGTRLSVL.

Notes on this clonotype: A read error may produce the germline difference seen at one junction end. This rearrangement joins TRBV29-1 to TRBJ2-1; D remains unclear. The V gene's germline CDR1 is SQVTM and CDR2 ANQGSEA. CDR3 size: 11 residues. The CDR3: CSVRHRNVQFF. CDR3 nucleotide sequence: TGCAGCGTTAGACACCGCAATGTGCAGTTCTTC.

This clonotype is a singleton in its sample. A read error may be the cause here, since a much bigger clone is one base away. The chain is built from TRBV29-1 and TRBJ2-7, with 7 bases identical to TRBD1. The CDR3 has 13 residues. CDR1 and CDR2 (germline): SQVTM, ANQGSEA. CDR3 nucleotides: TGCAGCGTTTTCGGACAGGCCGCCTACGAGCAGCACTTC. It yields the protein CSVFGQAAYEQHF.

As to this clonotype: One end of the junction varies from germline; a read error may be responsible. The chain joins TRBV11-2 to TRBJ2-2; D remains unclear. Germline V CDR1 and CDR2: SGHAT, FQNNGV. The CDR3 consists of 16 residues. The CDR3: CASSLSQTGNTGELFF. The CDR3 DNA is TGTGCAAGCAGCTTGTCACAGACTGGGAACACCGGGGAGCTGTTTTTT.